The 24 T cell receptor beta chains below all came from one sample that was sequenced in a study of cytomegalovirus exposure and HLA in healthy donors. Only in-frame clones appear in the TCRdb table, and some are missing; sequencing was by immunoSEQ multiplex PCR. The profile shows a few hundred thousand clones, around nine tenths of them singletons. Sequencing was done on a sample of PBMCs. Every receptor here comes from a woman aged 18-29 years in good health and CMV-seronegative.

The CDR3 nucleotides read TGTGCCAGCAGGAAGCGGGTTGTGCCCTACAATGAGCAGTTCTTC. It translates to CASRKRVVPYNEQFF. The chain couples TRBV28 to TRBJ2-1, with a tentative D call TRBD2 (6 bases). The CDR3 runs to 15 residues. V gave up 6 bases and J gave up 2 bases, with 14 bases separating them. The germline V gene encodes CDR1 MDHEN and CDR2 SYDVKM.

The J gene is TRBJ2-7, the V gene TRBV10-2, with D tentatively TRBD1 (6 bases). The V gene lost 10 bases and the J gene lost 3 bases, with 16 bases spanning the gap. CDR1 and CDR2 from the germline V gene are WSHSY and SAAADI. CDR3 size: 13 residues. The CDR3, as DNA: TGCGCCACCACCAGGGGAACGGGCTACGAGCAGTACTTC. Translating gives CATTRGTGYEQYF.

This chain uses TRBV5-1 with TRBJ2-1; possibly TRBD2 for D (6 bases). Germline V gene sequence: CDR1 SGHRS, CDR2 YFSETQ. The CDR3 covers 16 residues. V gave up 2 bases and J gave up 5 bases, with 17 bases separating them. CDR3 nucleotide sequence: TGCGCCAGCAGCTTTGTGGGAGGATCGGGGGACAATGAGCAGTTCTTC. Amino acids: CASSFVGGSGDNEQFF.

The J gene is TRBJ2-7, the V gene TRBV5-1, with TRBD1 matching 8 bases. The germline CDR1 and CDR2 sequences are SGHRS and YFSETQ. With V trimmed by 4 bases and J by 7 bases, 16 bases remained unmatched. This CDR3 is built from 16 residues. The chain's CDR3 is CASSRTRQGSAQEQYF. Written as DNA, the CDR3 is TGCGCCAGCAGCAGAACCCGACAGGGGTCAGCGCAGGAGCAGTACTTC.

The V gene is TRBV18, the J gene TRBJ2-2; TRBD2 aligns across 14 bases. V lost 1 base to trimming and J lost 7 bases; unmatched junction nucleotides: 11. CDR1 is KGHSH and CDR2 is LQKENI in the germline V gene. This CDR3 is built from 19 residues. The DNA for the CDR3 is TGTGCCAGCTCACCACGAGGGACTAGCGGGAGAATGTTTTACGGGGAGCTGTTTTTT. Encoded protein: CASSPRGTSGRMFYGELFF.

The chain joins TRBV30 to TRBJ2-1, with 7 nucleotides matching TRBD1. Trimming at V came to 3 bases and at J to 7 bases, leaving 9 bases not matched to a gene. Germline CDR1 GTSNPN, CDR2 SVGIG (reference sequence). The CDR3 is made up of 14 amino acids. CDR3 DNA sequence: TGTGCCTGGAGCGCTCGACAGGGCTTAAATGAGCAGTTCTTC. Amino acids: CAWSARQGLNEQFF.

The rearrangement uses TRBV5-1 and TRBJ2-7; a weak D match, TRBD1 (6 bases). V lost 0 bases and J 1 base, leaving 8 bases between the germline ends. The V gene's germline CDR1 is SGHRS and CDR2 YFSETQ. The CDR3 runs to 14 residues. In DNA, the CDR3 is TGCGCCAGCAGCTTGGACAGGGAATCCTACGAGCAGTACTTC. As protein: CASSLDRESYEQYF. Complete variable domain (other parts from reference TRBV5-1 and TRBJ2-7): KAGVTQTPRYLIKTRGQQVTLSCSPISGHRSVSWYQQTPGQGLQFLFEYFSETQRNKGNFPGRFSGRQFSNSRSEMNVSTLELGDSALYLCASSLDRESYEQYFGPGTRLTVT.

The V and J genes are TRBV5-6 and TRBJ2-1; D possibly corresponds to TRBD2 (6 bases). The CDR3 runs to 15 residues. CDR1 and CDR2 (germline): SGHDT, YYEEEE. The V end was cut by 4 bases, the J end by 8 bases, with 19 bases between. This chain's CDR3 is CASSGISDWGDEQFF. Here the CDR3 DNA reads TGTGCCAGCAGCGGAATTAGCGACTGGGGGGATGAGCAGTTCTTC.

The chain recombines TRBV6-6 with TRBJ1-2, with D hard to call. In germline, CDR1 is MNHNY, CDR2 SVGAGI (reference sequence). V was pared by 10 bases and J by 4 bases, with 22 bases between. The CDR3 extends over 15 amino acids. The CDR3 nucleotides read TGTGCCAACTCGACTCTCGGGAAGAATGTCTATGGCTACACCTTC. Its translation: CANSTLGKNVYGYTF.

V gene TRBV19 combines with J gene TRBJ2-5; 10 bases match TRBD2. The germline CDR1 and CDR2 sequences are LNHDA and SQIVND (reference sequence). CDR3 size: 15 residues. Trimming took 5 bases from V and 5 from J; bases not matched to a gene: 8. The CDR3 protein is CASSPSGRAVETQYF. CDR3 DNA sequence: TGTGCCAGTAGTCCCAGCGGGAGGGCCGTTGAGACCCAGTACTTC.

The rearrangement joins TRBV11-3 to TRBJ2-7; 8 nucleotides line up with TRBD1. The trim removed 3 bases at V and 3 bases at J, leaving 4 bases unmatched. Germline lookup yields CDR1 SGHNT and CDR2 YENEEA. The CDR3 consists of 14 residues. CDR3 residues: CASSFAGGYYEQYF. Written as DNA, the CDR3 is TGTGCCAGCAGCTTCGCAGGGGGCTACTACGAGCAGTACTTC.

The chain uses TRBV5-1 and TRBJ2-7, with TRBD2 matching 9 bases. The V segment lost 3 bases and the J segment 2 bases; nucleotides outside the gene matches: 6. In germline, CDR1 is SGHRS, CDR2 YFSETQ. CDR3 length: 15 amino acids. The CDR3 DNA sequence: TGCGCCAGCAGCTCTGGACTAGCGCAAACCTACGAGCAGTACTTC. It codes for CASSSGLAQTYEQYF.

The chain uses TRBV5-6 and TRBJ2-1, with 11 positions matching TRBD2. V lost 0 bases, J lost 2 bases, and 4 bases stayed unmatched. There are 17 residues in the CDR3. Germline CDR1 reads SGHDT; CDR2 reads YYEEEE. The DNA for the CDR3 is TGTGCCAGCAGCTTGGTGTTAGCGGGAGGGGCCTACAATGAGCAGTTCTTC. This codes for CASSLVLAGGAYNEQFF.

This chain connects TRBV19 to TRBJ2-1; TRBD2 matches 10 bases. The length of the CDR3 is 15 residues. V lost 7 bases to trimming and J lost 0 bases; unmatched junction nucleotides: 3. Germline loops: CDR1 LNHDA, CDR2 SQIVND (reference sequence). CDR3 nucleotides: TGTGCCAGTATCCGGACTAGCGGCTCCTACAATGAGCAGTTCTTC. This translates into CASIRTSGSYNEQFF.

The V gene is TRBV6-5, the J gene TRBJ1-5, with TRBD1 matching 9 bases. After removal of 4 bases from V and 6 bases from J, the junction contained 7 bases not matched to a gene. The CDR3 extends over 15 amino acids. Per germline, CDR1 MNHEY and CDR2 SVGAGI. Here the CDR3 DNA reads TGTGCCAGCAGTTGGGGACAGGGATTTGTTCAGCCCCAGCATTTT. Translated, it gives CASSWGQGFVQPQHF.

The CDR3 spells CASSETLAASSYEQYF. The CDR3 DNA reads as TGTGCCAGCAGCGAAACACTAGCGGCAAGCTCCTACGAGCAGTACTTC. The J gene is TRBJ2-7, the V gene TRBV2; 8 positions agree with TRBD2. Germline CDR1 SNHLY, CDR2 FYNNEI. This CDR3 has 16 residues. V lost 6 bases to trimming and J lost 0 bases; unmatched junction nucleotides: 10.

The chain couples TRBV5-4 to TRBJ2-7; tentatively, D is TRBD1 (5 bases). The CDR3 consists of 13 residues. CDR1 SGHNT and CDR2 YYREEE come from the germline V gene (reference sequence). Trimming removed 1 base from V and 5 bases from J, with 10 bases in between. CDR3 loop: CASSLSGINEQYF. In DNA, the CDR3 is TGTGCCAGCAGCTTGTCAGGGATCAACGAGCAGTACTTC.

The chain combines TRBV27 with TRBJ1-2; 9 bases fit TRBD1. The CDR3 is 14 residues long. V dropped 6 bases and J dropped 7; count of bases not matched to a gene: 9. Germline values: CDR1 MNHEY, CDR2 SMNVEV (reference sequence). The CDR3 sequence: CASSRKTGGPGYTF. The CDR3 nucleotides are TGTGCCAGCAGCCGTAAAACAGGGGGCCCTGGCTACACCTTC.

Only one count was recorded for this clone. This sample also contains other DNA sequences that code for the same CDR3. V is TRBV30 and J is TRBJ1-1; a weak D match, TRBD1 (5 bases). The CDR3 loop spans 14 amino acids. Trimming left V 0 bases short and J 1 base short, with 9 bases between. The germline gives CDR1 GTSNPN, CDR2 SVGIG (reference sequence). The CDR3 DNA is TGTGCCTGGAGTGTAAGGGGTGGGAACACTGAAGCTTTCTTT. Protein: CAWSVRGGNTEAFF.

V and J are TRBV7-9 and TRBJ1-1; 11 positions agree with TRBD1. V dropped 4 bases and J dropped 1; count of bases not matched to a gene: 5. CDR1 SEHNR and CDR2 FQNEAQ come from the germline V gene (reference sequence). The CDR3 has 16 residues. CDR3 bases: TGTGCCAGCAGCTCCCGGGACAGGGGGGGGAACACTGAAGCTTTCTTT. This gives the protein CASSSRDRGGNTEAFF.

This sequence joins TRBV7-2 and TRBJ2-7, with D hard to call. CDR1 is SGHTA, CDR2 FQGNSA, per germline. The CDR3 is 11 amino acids. V shed 4 bases and J shed 8 bases, with 9 bases lying between them. CDR3 DNA sequence: TGTGCCAGCAGCTCCTCGAGTCAGCAGTACTTC. It codes for CASSSSSQQYF.

The CDR3 spells CASLTPRGMNTEAFF. The CDR3 DNA is TGTGCCAGCCTAACCCCGAGAGGGATGAACACTGAAGCTTTCTTT. This chain uses TRBV27 with TRBJ1-1; D remains ambiguous. Trimming left V 8 bases short and J 0 bases short, with 16 bases between. There are 15 residues in the CDR3. Per germline, CDR1 MNHEY and CDR2 SMNVEV (reference sequence).

The V gene is TRBV19, the J gene TRBJ2-7; D remains unclear. V dropped 6 bases and J dropped 5 bases, with 8 bases sitting between them. The CDR3 has 11 amino acids. Germline V gene sequence: CDR1 LNHDA, CDR2 SQIVND (reference sequence). In nucleotides, the CDR3 is TGTGCCAGTAGGTCCGTCCACGAGCAGTACTTC. Translation: CASRSVHEQYF.

The rearrangement uses TRBV7-8 and TRBJ1-2, with D unclear. CDR1 and CDR2 (germline): SGHVS, FQNEAQ. Trimming shortened V by 5 bases and J by 10 bases, and 11 bases separated the two germline ends. The CDR3 runs 11 residues. The CDR3 spells CASSQAGFYTF. The CDR3, as DNA: TGTGCCAGCAGCCAGGCAGGCTTCTACACCTTC.